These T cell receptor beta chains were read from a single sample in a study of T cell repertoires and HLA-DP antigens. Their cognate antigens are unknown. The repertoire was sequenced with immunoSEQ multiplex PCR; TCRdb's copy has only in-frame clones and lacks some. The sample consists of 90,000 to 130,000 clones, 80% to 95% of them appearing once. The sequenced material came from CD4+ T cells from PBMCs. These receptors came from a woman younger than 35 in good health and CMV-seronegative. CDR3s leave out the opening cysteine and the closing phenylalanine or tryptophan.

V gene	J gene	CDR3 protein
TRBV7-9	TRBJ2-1	ASSTGAGLSYNEQF
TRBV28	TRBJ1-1	ASSLRMNTEAF
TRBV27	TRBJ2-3	ASSYNQEGDTQY
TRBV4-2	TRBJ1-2	ASSQDRQPT
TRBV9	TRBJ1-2	ASSTRHYGYT
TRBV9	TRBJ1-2	ASSARGASGYT
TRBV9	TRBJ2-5	ASSVTVEETQY
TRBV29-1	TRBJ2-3	SVVGREYTQY
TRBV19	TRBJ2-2	ASIKGANTGELF
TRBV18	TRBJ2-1	ASSPPMGGASYNEQF
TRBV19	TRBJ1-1	ASSWTGRRNTEAF
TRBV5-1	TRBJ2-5	ASSRLQQETQY
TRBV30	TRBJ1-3	AWSETGNGNTIY
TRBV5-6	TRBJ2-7	ASSHTDLLEQY
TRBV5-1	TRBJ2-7	ASSLAGVSSYEQY
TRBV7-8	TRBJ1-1	ASSLGPGLFTEAF
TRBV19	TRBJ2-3	ASRGRVSDTQY
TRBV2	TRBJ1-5	ASSETGRSQPQH
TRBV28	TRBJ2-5	ASSSSLGLTGVLETQY
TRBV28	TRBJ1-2	ASSLLNRQYGYT
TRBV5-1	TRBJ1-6	ASSPDSNSPLH
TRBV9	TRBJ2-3	ASSVAQGRTDTQY
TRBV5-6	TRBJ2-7	ASSLGQGISYEQY
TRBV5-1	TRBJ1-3	ASSRSGQADSGNTIY
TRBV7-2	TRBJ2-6	ASSRRDRGSGANVLT
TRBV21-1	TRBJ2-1	ASSSSHEQF
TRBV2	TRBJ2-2	ASSRPGTGTGELF
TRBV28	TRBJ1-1	ASILGPWTEAF
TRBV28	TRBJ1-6	ASSESNYNSPLH
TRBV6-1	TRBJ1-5	ASSEALHSYSNQPQH
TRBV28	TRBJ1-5	ASSLPLAMQPQH
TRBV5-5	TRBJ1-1	ASSPLGGGSNTEAF
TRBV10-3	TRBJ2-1	ATTQGTTYNEQF
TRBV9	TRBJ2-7	ASSVGLTGEYEQY
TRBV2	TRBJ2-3	ASSSGSHTDTQY
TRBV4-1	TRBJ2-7	ASRDRGSYEQY
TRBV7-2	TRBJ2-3	ASSSRTSTDTQY
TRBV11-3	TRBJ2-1	ASSSPRGTSGVNEQF
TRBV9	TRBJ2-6	ASSVDGRFSGANVLT
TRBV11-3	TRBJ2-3	ASSLDRRDTQY
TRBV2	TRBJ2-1	ASTLAEYNEQF
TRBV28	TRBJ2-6	ASSPMRYRTGVSSGANVLT
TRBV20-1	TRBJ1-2	SARGDLGYT